The 13 T cell receptor beta chains given below trace back to one sample, sequenced in a study of shared clonotypes between healthy human individuals. Sequencing used immunoSEQ multiplex PCR; TCRdb keeps in-frame clones, though not all of them. The top ten clones hold around 0.33% of a sample with 1,400,000 or so clones, approximately 98.5% of them seen once. What was sequenced was naive CD4+ T cells sorted from blood. The subset denotes: CD45RA+ positively selected. The receptors originated from a young man in good health.

Concerning this clone: The sample has other DNA sequences that encode this CDR3 too. J is TRBJ1-5 and V is TRBV18, with a tentative D call TRBD1 (5 bases). This CDR3 contains 13 residues. The ends were cut back, 5 bases at V and 4 bases at J, with 9 bases in the middle. Germline assignment: CDR1 KGHSH and CDR2 LQKENI. DNA of the CDR3: TGTGCCAGCTCAAGGGACCTAAATCAGCCCCAGCATTTT. Protein sequence: CASSRDLNQPQHF.

The rearrangement uses TRBV28 and TRBJ2-3, with D hard to call. The CDR3 is 12 residues long. V was shortened by 10 bases and J by 1 base, with 9 bases between the two germline ends. CDR1 is MDHEN, CDR2 SYDVKM, per germline. CDR3 nucleotides: TGTGCCACCAACGAGGGCACAGATACGCAGTATTTT. This gives the protein CATNEGTDTQYF.

This chain joins TRBV6-5 and TRBJ2-1; 10 bases are shared with TRBD1. This CDR3 comprises 14 residues. V was clipped by 5 bases and J by 10 bases; unmatched bases: 8. CDR1 and CDR2 from the germline V gene are MNHEY and SVGAGI. The CDR3, as DNA: TGTGCCAGCAGTAGGGACAGGGGACAATGGGAGCAGTTCTTC. Its protein product is CASSRDRGQWEQFF.

The V call is TRBV6-1, the J call TRBJ2-1; tentatively, D is TRBD1 (6 bases). Looked up from germline, CDR1 is MNHNS and CDR2 is SASEGT. This CDR3 has 15 amino acids. With 2 bases removed from V and 6 bases from J, the gap between germline ends came to 14 bases. The CDR3 bases are TGTGCCAGCAGTGAACAACAGGGATTGGGCAATGAGCAGTTCTTC. Its protein is CASSEQQGLGNEQFF.

The V gene is TRBV19, the J gene TRBJ2-7; TRBD1 matches at 7 bases. The trim removed 6 bases at V and 0 bases at J, leaving 14 bases unmatched. Per germline, CDR1 LNHDA and CDR2 SQIVND (reference sequence). CDR3 length: 17 amino acids. CDR3 DNA: TGTGCCAGTAGCCTAACAGCCGGGACAGTGAGCTCCTACGAGCAGTACTTC. This sequence encodes CASSLTAGTVSSYEQYF.

In regard to this clone: Other DNA sequences in this specimen translate into the identical CDR3. The J gene is TRBJ2-5, the V gene TRBV29-1; D not certain. Germline values: CDR1 SQVTM, CDR2 ANQGSEA. V lost 4 bases to trimming and J lost 4 bases, with 1 base between them. CDR3 size: 9 residues. The CDR3 DNA is TGCAGCGTTGGAGAGACCCAGTACTTC. This encodes CSVGETQYF.

V is TRBV6-5 and J is TRBJ2-5; D gene ambiguous. The CDR3 is 13 amino acids. V was trimmed by 4 bases and J by 8 bases, leaving 14 bases between them. The germline CDR1 and CDR2 sequences are MNHEY and SVGAGI. Written as DNA, the CDR3 is TGTGCCAGCAGTTCCGTCCCGACGGAAACCCAGTACTTC. Its protein is CASSSVPTETQYF.

The chain employs TRBV28 and TRBJ1-5; TRBD1 is a possible D gene (5 bases). Per germline, CDR1 MDHEN and CDR2 SYDVKM. The CDR3 is 15 residues long. V dropped 6 bases and J dropped 3 bases, with 15 bases sitting between them. This CDR3 is CASSFYGRANQPQHF. The DNA of the CDR3 is TGTGCCAGCAGCTTCTACGGCAGGGCCAATCAGCCCCAGCATTTT.

The chain couples TRBV28 to TRBJ2-3, with D perhaps TRBD1 (6 bases). The CDR3 runs 16 residues. Trimming left V 3 bases short and J 0 bases short, with 13 bases between. The germline V gene has CDR1 MDHEN and CDR2 SYDVKM. This CDR3 is CASSFWGQTSTDTQYF. CDR3 bases: TGTGCCAGCAGTTTCTGGGGGCAAACTAGCACAGATACGCAGTATTTT.

The chain combines TRBV6-1 with TRBJ1-1, with 8 bases lining up with TRBD1. V gave up 4 bases and J gave up 6 bases; unmatched junction bases: 7. The CDR3 is 14 residues long. The germline gives CDR1 MNHNS, CDR2 SASEGT. The CDR3 protein is CASSVWTGTPEAFF. The CDR3 DNA follows: TGTGCCAGCAGTGTATGGACAGGGACCCCTGAAGCTTTCTTT.

The chain links TRBV2 to TRBJ1-5, with D unresolved. Germline assignment: CDR1 SNHLY and CDR2 FYNNEI. The CDR3 is made up of 15 amino acids. Trimming shortened V by 7 bases and J by 0 bases, and 13 bases separated the two germline ends. The CDR3 here is CASNLLGPSNQPQHF. CDR3 bases: TGTGCCAGCAATCTTCTGGGTCCTAGCAATCAGCCCCAGCATTTT.

V and J are TRBV5-1 and TRBJ2-5; 7 nucleotides align to TRBD1. J lost 5 bases, V lost 7 bases, and 8 bases had no gene match. Germline V gene sequence: CDR1 SGHRS, CDR2 YFSETQ. The CDR3 has 13 amino acids. The CDR3 here is CASRQGPGETQYF. The CDR3 DNA reads TGCGCCAGCCGACAGGGACCGGGGGAGACCCAGTACTTC.

CDR3 bases: TGCAGCGTTGACCCTACAGGCTCTGGGGCCAACGTCCTGACTTTC. Protein sequence: CSVDPTGSGANVLTF. This sequence joins TRBV29-1 and TRBJ2-6; TRBD1 might be the D (5 bases). Trimming took 3 bases from V and 0 from J, leaving 9 bases between them. CDR1 and CDR2 (germline): SQVTM, ANQGSEA. The CDR3 has 15 amino acids.